The 5 T cell receptor beta chains below all came from one sample that was sequenced in a study of OX40 agonist ivuxolimab in advanced cancers. Produced via immunoSEQ multiplex PCR; TCRdb's table is partial and in-frame only. Of more than 65,000 clones in the sample, about 81% are singletons; the top ten hold less than 5.5%. The sequenced sample was CD4+ or CD8+ T cells sorted from blood, obtained in a trial of the OX40 agonist ivuxolimab. The receptors here all came from an adult with an advanced solid tumor such as melanoma, head and neck, liver or kidney cancer.

This clone was found once. The chain has TRBV19 and TRBJ2-7; D is uncertain. Germline V lookup: CDR1 LNHDA, CDR2 SQIVND (reference sequence). The CDR3 totals 12 residues. V shed 5 bases and J shed 2 bases, with 7 bases lying between them. The chain's CDR3 is CASSHQPYEQYF. Here the CDR3 DNA reads TGTGCCAGTAGTCACCAGCCCTACGAGCAGTACTTC.

This chain links TRBV27 with TRBJ2-7, with D perhaps matching TRBD2 (6 bases). Germline values: CDR1 MNHEY, CDR2 SMNVEV (reference sequence). V lost 3 bases and J lost 2, with 8 bases in between. There are 13 residues in the CDR3. In DNA form, the CDR3 reads TGTGCCAGCAGTTTCGGGAGAACCTACGAGCAGTACTTC. This codes for CASSFGRTYEQYF.

The J gene is TRBJ1-5, the V gene TRBV7-2; D gene unclear. CDR3 length equals 13 residues. CDR1 SGHTA and CDR2 FQGNSA come from the germline V gene. V lost 5 bases to trimming and J lost 3 bases, with 8 bases between them. CDR3 sequence reads: CASSEVYNQPQHF. As DNA, the CDR3 is TGTGCCAGCAGCGAGGTGTACAATCAGCCCCAGCATTTT.

The rearrangement uses TRBV5-6 and TRBJ1-3; weak D call: TRBD1 (5 bases). There are 16 residues in the CDR3. Germline V gene lookup returns CDR1 SGHDT and CDR2 YYEEEE. V was clipped by 3 bases and J by 3 bases, with 16 bases between them. The CDR3: CASSWWDPAYGNTIYF. CDR3 DNA: TGTGCCAGCAGCTGGTGGGACCCGGCGTATGGAAACACCATATATTTT.

In DNA form, the CDR3 reads TGCGCCAGCAGCCAAGAACTGAAAGAGACCCAGTACTTC. It is translated as CASSQELKETQYF. V gene TRBV4-3 combines with J gene TRBJ2-5; no firm D call. CDR3 length: 13 residues. Trimming stripped 0 bases from V and 3 bases from J, with 5 bases between. CDR1 is LGHNA and CDR2 is YSLEER in the germline V gene.